This T cell receptor (beta chain) was identified in a study of blood T cell repertoires in COVID-19. About the study: Samples taken during acute and convalescent COVID-19 were collected in the United States, Italy and Spain. PBMCs, B-cell-depleted T cells, or T cells provided the cDNA or gDNA that made up the material.

Recovered status applied to Cohort 3 donors who had two consecutive negative PCRs. It also applied to those with clearance or with symptom resolution. In the authors' methods: Reference gene primer amplification gave nucleated cell count estimates. Assay used: immunoSEQ multiplex PCR; TCRdb lists only in-frame clones, some missing. That table supplies the V and J calls and clone size; D and trimming were determined from the DNA. The sample lists about 200,000 clones; 70% to 90% were seen once. V dropped 0 bases and J dropped 7 bases, with 7 bases sitting between them. The length of the CDR3 is 12 residues. Germline values: CDR1 SGHNT, CDR2 YYREEE (reference sequence).

The clonotype was recovered from a woman younger than 35 who had recovered from COVID-19. Specimen: PBMCs or T cells enriched from blood (not recorded which). The chain carries TRBV5-4 and TRBJ1-1, with a possible D match to TRBD1 (5 bases). CDR3 coding DNA: TGTGCCAGCAGCTTGGAAGGGGTTGAAGCTTTCTTT. Translation: CASSLEGVEAFF.